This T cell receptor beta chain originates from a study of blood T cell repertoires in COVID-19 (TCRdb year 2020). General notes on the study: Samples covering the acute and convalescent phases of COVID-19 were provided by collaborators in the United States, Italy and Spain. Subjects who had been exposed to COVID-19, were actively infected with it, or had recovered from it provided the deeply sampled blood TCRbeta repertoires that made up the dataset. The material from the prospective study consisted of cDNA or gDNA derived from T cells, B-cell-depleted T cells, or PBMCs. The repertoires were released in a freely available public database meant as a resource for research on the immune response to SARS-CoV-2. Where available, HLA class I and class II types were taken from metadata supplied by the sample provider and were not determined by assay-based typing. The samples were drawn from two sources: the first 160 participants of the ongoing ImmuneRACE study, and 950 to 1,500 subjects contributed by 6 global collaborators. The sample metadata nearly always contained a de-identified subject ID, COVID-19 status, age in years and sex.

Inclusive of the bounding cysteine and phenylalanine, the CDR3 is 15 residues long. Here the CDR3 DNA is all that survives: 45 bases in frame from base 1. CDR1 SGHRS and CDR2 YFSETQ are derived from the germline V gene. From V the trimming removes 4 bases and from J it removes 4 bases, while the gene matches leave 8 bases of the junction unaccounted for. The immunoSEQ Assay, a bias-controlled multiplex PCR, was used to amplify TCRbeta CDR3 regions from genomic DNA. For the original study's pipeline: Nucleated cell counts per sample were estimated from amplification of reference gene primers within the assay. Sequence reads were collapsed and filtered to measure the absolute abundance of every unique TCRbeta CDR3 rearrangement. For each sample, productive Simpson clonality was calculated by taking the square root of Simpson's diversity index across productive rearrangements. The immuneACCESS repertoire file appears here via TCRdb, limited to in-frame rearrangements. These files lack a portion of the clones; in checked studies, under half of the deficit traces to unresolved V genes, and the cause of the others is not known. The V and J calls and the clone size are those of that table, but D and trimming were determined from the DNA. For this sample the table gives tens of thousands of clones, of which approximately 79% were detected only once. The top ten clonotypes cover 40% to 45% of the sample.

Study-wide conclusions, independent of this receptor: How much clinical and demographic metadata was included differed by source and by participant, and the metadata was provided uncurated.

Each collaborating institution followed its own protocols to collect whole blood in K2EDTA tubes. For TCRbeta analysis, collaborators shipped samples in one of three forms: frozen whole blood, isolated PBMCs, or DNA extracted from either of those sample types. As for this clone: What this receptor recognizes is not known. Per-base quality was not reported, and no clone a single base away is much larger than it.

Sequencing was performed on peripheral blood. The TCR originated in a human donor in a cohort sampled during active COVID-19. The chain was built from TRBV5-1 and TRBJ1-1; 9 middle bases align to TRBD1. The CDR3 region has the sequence CASSLRQGGATEAFF. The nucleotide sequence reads TGCGCCAGCAGCCTCCGACAGGGGGGCGCCACTGAAGCTTTCTTT.